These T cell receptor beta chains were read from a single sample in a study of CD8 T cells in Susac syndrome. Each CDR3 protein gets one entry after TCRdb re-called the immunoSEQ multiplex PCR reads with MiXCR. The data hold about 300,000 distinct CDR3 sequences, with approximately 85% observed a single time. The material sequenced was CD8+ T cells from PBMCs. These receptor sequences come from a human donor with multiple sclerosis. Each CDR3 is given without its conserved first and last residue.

ASSQDKLAGGLSSYNEQF | TRBJ2-1 | TRBV14
ASSPRGVGYNEQF | TRBJ2-1 | TRBV13
ASFLGAAGANVLT | TRBJ2-6 | TRBV7-9
ASSVDTSGTPYEQY | TRBJ2-7 | TRBV9
ASSSSADSNTQETQY | TRBJ2-5 | TRBV13
ASSGGFTYEQY | TRBJ2-7 | TRBV6-1
ASSSGSTNQPQH | TRBJ1-5 | TRBV12-3/TRBV12-4
ASSLGPANTEAF | TRBJ1-1 | TRBV19
ASSLISGGNEQF | TRBJ2-1 | TRBV11-3
SVEGGYRWNTEAF | TRBJ1-1 | TRBV29-1
ASSSIRDSSTDTQY | TRBJ2-3 | TRBV7-9
SASSGRAITDTQY | TRBJ2-3 | TRBV20-1
ASSAPGQASGANVLT | TRBJ2-6 | TRBV9
ASSLPRGSGFETQY | TRBJ2-5 | TRBV7-9
ASSLDGLPGTYEQY | TRBJ2-7 | TRBV7-6
SARARVGGNIQY | TRBJ2-4 | TRBV20-1
AGGRAPSEQPQH | TRBJ1-5 | TRBV21-1
ASSPDSLAETNEQF | TRBJ2-1 | TRBV14
ASSLSTGLGTDTQY | TRBJ2-3 | TRBV27
ASSPPAGSGYEQY | TRBJ2-7 | TRBV18
ARSGAGSHEQY | TRBJ2-7 | TRBV5-1
ASSHDIPTVYEQY | TRBJ2-7 | TRBV2
ASSPNPTGGNYGYT | TRBJ1-2 | TRBV4-1
ASSAREAEPQH | TRBJ1-5 | TRBV5-6
ASSLGQLVETQY | TRBJ2-5 | TRBV7-9
ASSQAGEGTEAF | TRBJ1-1 | TRBV4-3
ASSAGVVPSYNEQF | TRBJ2-1 | TRBV9
ASSLASGFYEQY | TRBJ2-7 | TRBV7-2
AISEPVGGRINYGYT | TRBJ1-2 | TRBV10-3
ASSLRQGNYEQY | TRBJ2-7 | TRBV28
ASSLLSGNEQF | TRBJ2-1 | TRBV12-3/TRBV12-4
ASSLGGYTGELF | TRBJ2-2 | TRBV12-3/TRBV12-4
ATSDSFRGLDGYT | TRBJ1-2 | TRBV24-1
ASSVAGGTGELF | TRBJ2-2 | TRBV6-4
ASSLPTEAF | TRBJ1-1 | TRBV12-3/TRBV12-4
ASSSLVEVDDTQY | TRBJ2-3 | TRBV7-2
ASRVLAGGSDTQY | TRBJ2-3 | TRBV2